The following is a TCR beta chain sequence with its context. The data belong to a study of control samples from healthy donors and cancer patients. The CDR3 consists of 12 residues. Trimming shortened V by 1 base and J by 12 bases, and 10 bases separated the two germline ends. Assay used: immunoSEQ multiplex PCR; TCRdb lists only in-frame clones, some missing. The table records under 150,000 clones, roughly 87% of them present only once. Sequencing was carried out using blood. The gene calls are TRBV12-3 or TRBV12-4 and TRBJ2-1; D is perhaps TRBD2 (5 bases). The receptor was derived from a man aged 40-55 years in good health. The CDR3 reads CASSLGGERQFF. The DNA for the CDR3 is TGTGCCAGCAGTTTAGGGGGAGAGCGGCAGTTCTTC.